This TCR beta chain was identified in a study of T cells expressing NK-cell markers (TCRdb year 2020). Regarding the research as a whole: Three sorted T-cell subsets (CD3+CD56+NKG2C+, CD3+CD56+NKG2C- and CD3+CD56-NKG2C+) from roughly 8 donors had their TCR beta-chain repertoires profiled. Randomly selected healthy volunteers, three men and five women, were used as the eight sequenced donors. Seven of the eight sequenced donors were HCMV-seropositive and one was HCMV-seronegative. Sequencing of the libraries produced 2 x 150 bp reads on Illumina HiSeq 2000/2500, MiSeq or NextSeq. Study-wide findings and limitations: Those dominant clonotypes were again the most abundant among CD3+CD56-NKG2C+ cells in a few donors, at roughly 25-60.1%. It remained unclear whether the expanded NKG2C-expressing T cell clones were specific for HCMV antigens. In over five donors, the dominant CD3+CD56+NKG2C+ clonotypes were among the top 10 CD8+ clonotypes and accounted for about 1.0-7.5% of CD8+ T cells.

Sequencing used an Illumina HiSeq 2000. TCR beta cDNA libraries were prepared using 5'RACE template switching, which introduced a universal primer site and unique molecular identifiers. Synthesis of cDNA was primed from the TCR beta constant segment and was followed by two consecutive PCR amplification steps. The paper's data handling went like this. MIGEC was used to demultiplex reads and group reads by UMI, and MiTCR was used to assemble and quantify clonotypes. To exclude erroneous sequences, only TCR cDNA sequences supported by at least two reads were retained. The tcR package was used for downstream repertoire analysis, with clonotypes matched between fractions based on CDR3 nucleotide sequence plus V segment. VDJmatch was used to annotate antigen specificity against VDJdb, with one amino acid substitution allowed in CDR3. The reads underwent TCRdb reprocessing, giving one record for each CDR3 protein sequence and no DNA. The V and J calls were determined by TCRdb, not by the authors. The sample's own table lists fewer than 550,000 distinct CDR3 sequences. The ten largest clones capture more than 1.4% of the sample.

On this clonotype itself: Its antigen is currently not known.

A commercial ELISA kit detecting HCMV-specific IgG in serum was used to determine HCMV serostatus. Peripheral blood mononuclear cells were isolated from blood by Ficoll density gradient centrifugation. CDR1 LGHDT and CDR2 YNNKEL are derived from the germline V gene (reference sequence). Reading from cysteine to phenylalanine, the CDR3 counts 18 amino acids. This entry has no DNA. This sequence was found in a woman between 50 and 59 years old in good health. Donor details come from another sample of the same person, matched by shared clones. The sequencing input was blood T cells: a sorted CD56 or NKG2C T cell subset, CD4+ or CD8+ T cells, or bulk PBMC T cells (not recorded which). This chain is built from TRBV3-1 and TRBJ2-3; TCRdb lists TRBD2, though no DNA is available to test this call. The CDR3 here reads CASSQESIAGQTGNTQYF.